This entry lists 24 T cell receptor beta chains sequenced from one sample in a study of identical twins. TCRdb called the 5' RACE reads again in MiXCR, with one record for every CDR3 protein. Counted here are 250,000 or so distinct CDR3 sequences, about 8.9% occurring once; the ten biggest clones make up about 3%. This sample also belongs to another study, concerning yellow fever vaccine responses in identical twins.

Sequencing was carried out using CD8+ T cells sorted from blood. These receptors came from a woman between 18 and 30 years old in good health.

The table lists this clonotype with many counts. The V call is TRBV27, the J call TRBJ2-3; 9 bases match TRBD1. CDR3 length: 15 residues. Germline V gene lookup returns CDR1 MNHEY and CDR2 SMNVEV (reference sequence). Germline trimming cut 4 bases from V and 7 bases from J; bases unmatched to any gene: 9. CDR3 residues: CASSSGTGYPNTQYF. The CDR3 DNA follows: TGTGCCAGCAGTTCCGGGACAGGGTACCCAAATACGCAGTATTTT.

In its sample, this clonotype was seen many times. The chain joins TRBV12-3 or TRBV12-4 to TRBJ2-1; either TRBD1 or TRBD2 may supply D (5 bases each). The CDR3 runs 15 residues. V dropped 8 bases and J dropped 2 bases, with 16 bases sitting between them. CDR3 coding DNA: TGTGCCAGCCGGGGAAGAGGGGTGGCCTACAATGAGCAGTTCTTC. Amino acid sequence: CASRGRGVAYNEQFF.

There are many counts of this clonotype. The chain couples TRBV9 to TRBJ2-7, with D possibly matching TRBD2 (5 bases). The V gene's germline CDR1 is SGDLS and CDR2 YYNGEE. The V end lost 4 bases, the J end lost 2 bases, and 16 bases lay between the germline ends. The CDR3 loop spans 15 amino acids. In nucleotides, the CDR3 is TGTGCCAGCAGCCCATCAAAACTAGACACCTACGAGCAGTACTTC. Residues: CASSPSKLDTYEQYF.

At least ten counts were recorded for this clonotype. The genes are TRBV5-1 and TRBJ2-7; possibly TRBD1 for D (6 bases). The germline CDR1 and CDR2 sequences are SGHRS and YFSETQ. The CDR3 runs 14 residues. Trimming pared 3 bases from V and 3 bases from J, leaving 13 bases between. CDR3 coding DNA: TGCGCCAGCAGCTCCCCGGACAGCTTCTACGAGCAGTACTTC. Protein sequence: CASSSPDSFYEQYF. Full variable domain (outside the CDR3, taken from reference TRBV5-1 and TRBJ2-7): KAGVTQTPRYLIKTRGQQVTLSCSPISGHRSVSWYQQTPGQGLQFLFEYFSETQRNKGNFPGRFSGRQFSNSRSEMNVSTLELGDSALYLCASSSPDSFYEQYFGPGTRLTVT.

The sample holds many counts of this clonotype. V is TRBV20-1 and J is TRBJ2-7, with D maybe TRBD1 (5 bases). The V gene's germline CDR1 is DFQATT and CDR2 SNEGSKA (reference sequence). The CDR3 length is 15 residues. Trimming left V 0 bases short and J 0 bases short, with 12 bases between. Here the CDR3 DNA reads TGCAGTGCTAGAGATCGCAGGGCGAACTCCTACGAGCAGTACTTC. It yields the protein CSARDRRANSYEQYF.

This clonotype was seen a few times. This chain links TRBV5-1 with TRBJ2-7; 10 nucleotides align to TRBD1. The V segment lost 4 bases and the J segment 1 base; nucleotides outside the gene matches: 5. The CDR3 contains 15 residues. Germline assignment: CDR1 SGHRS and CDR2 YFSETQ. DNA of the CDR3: TGCGCCAGCAGCATACCGGGACAGGGGTCCTACGAGCAGTACTTC. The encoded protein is CASSIPGQGSYEQYF.

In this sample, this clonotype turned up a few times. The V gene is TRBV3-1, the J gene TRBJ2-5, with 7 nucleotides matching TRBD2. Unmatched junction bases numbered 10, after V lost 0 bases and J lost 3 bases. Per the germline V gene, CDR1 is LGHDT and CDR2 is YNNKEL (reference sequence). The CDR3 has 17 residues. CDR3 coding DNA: TGTGCCAGCAGCCAAGATATAGAAGCGGGGTTGAAAGAGACCCAGTACTTC. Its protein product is CASSQDIEAGLKETQYF.

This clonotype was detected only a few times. The CDR3 region is CSARPPGLVLDTQYF. The DNA for the CDR3 is TGCAGTGCTAGGCCACCGGGACTAGTTCTAGATACGCAGTATTTT. This sequence joins TRBV20-1 and TRBJ2-3; 8 bases line up with TRBD2. The J segment lost 5 bases and the V segment lost 3 bases, leaving 10 bases of the junction unmatched. Germline lookup yields CDR1 DFQATT and CDR2 SNEGSKA (reference sequence). The CDR3 contains 15 residues.

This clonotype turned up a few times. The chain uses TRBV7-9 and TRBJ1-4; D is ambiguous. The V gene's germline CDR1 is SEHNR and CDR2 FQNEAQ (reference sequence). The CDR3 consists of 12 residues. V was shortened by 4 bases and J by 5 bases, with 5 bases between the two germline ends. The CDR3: CASSSPNEKLFF. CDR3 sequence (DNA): TGTGCCAGCAGCTCCCCCAATGAAAAACTGTTTTTT.

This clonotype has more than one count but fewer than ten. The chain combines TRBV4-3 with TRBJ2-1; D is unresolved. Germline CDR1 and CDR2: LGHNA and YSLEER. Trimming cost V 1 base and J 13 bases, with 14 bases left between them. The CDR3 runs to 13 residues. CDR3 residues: CASSQAISSIQFF. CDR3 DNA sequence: TGCGCCAGCAGCCAAGCTATTAGTAGTATTCAGTTCTTC.

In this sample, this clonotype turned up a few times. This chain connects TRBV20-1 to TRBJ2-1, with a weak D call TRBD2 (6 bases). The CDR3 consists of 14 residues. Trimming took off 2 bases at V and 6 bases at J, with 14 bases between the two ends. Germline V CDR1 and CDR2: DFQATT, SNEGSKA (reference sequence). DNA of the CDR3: TGCAGTGCTAGAAAGGGACTGTTAGTCAATGAGCAGTTCTTC. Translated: CSARKGLLVNEQFF.

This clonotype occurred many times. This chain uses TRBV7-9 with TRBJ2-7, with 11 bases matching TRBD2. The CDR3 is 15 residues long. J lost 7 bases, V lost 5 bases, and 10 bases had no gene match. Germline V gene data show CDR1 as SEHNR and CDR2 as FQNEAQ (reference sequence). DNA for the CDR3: TGTGCCAGCAGCCCCACTAGCGGGAGAACACGGGAGCAGTACTTC. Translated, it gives CASSPTSGRTREQYF.

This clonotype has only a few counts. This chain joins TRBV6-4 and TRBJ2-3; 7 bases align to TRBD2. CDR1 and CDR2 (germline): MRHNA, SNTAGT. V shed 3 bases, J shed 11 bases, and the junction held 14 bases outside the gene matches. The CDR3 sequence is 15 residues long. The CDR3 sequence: CASSETGGSAVVQYF. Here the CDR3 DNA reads TGTGCCAGCAGTGAAACGGGCGGGAGTGCAGTTGTGCAGTATTTT.

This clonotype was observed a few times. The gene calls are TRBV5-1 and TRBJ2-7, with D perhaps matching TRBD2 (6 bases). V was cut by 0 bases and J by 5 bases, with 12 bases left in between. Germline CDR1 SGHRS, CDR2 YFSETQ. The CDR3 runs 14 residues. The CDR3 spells CASSLGGGRNEQYF. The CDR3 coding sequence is TGCGCCAGCAGCTTGGGTGGAGGGAGAAACGAGCAGTACTTC.

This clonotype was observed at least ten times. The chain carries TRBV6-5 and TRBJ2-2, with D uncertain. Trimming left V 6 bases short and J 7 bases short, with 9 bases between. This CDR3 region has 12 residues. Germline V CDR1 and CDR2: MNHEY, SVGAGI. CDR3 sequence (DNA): TGTGCCAGCAGAAATTCTGTCGGGGAGCTGTTTTTT. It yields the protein CASRNSVGELFF.

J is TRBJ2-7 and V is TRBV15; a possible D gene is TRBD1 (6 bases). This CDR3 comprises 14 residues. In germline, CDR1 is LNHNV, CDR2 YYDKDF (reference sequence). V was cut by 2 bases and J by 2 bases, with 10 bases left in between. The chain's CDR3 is CATSRRQEPYEQYF. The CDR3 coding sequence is TGTGCCACCAGCAGAAGACAGGAGCCCTACGAGCAGTACTTC.

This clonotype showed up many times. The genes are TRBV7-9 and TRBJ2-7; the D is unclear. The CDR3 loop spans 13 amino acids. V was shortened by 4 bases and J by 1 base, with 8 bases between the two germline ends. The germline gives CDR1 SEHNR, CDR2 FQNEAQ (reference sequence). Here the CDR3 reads CASSSPWSYEQYF. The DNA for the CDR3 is TGTGCCAGCAGCTCCCCGTGGTCCTACGAGCAGTACTTC.

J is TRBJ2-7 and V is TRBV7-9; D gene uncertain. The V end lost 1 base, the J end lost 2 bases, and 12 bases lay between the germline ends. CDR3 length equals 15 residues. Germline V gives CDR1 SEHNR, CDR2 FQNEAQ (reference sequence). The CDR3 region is CASSLVASAPYEQYF. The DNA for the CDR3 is TGTGCCAGCAGCTTAGTAGCTTCAGCTCCCTACGAGCAGTACTTC.

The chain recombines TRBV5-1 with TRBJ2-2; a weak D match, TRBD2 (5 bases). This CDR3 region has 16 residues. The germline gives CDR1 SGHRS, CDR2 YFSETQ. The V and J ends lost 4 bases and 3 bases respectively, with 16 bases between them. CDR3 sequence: CASSVGLARDTGELFF. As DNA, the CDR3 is TGCGCCAGCAGCGTTGGTCTAGCCAGAGACACCGGGGAGCTGTTTTTT.

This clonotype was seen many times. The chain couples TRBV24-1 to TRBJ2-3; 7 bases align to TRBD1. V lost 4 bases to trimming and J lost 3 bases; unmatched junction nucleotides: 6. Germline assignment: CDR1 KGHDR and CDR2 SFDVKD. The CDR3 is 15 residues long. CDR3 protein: CATSDGTVGTDTQYF. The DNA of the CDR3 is TGTGCCACCAGTGACGGGACAGTCGGGACAGATACGCAGTATTTT.

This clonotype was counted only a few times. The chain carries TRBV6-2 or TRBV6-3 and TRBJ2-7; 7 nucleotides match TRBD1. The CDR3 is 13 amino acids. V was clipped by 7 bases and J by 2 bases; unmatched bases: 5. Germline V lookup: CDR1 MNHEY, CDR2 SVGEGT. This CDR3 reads CASIGTDTYEQYF. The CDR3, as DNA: TGTGCCAGCATCGGGACAGATACCTACGAGCAGTACTTC.

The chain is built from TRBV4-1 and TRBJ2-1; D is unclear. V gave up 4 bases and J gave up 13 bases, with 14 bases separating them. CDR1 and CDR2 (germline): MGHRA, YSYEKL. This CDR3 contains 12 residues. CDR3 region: CASSLGNINQFF. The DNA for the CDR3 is TGCGCCAGCAGCCTGGGTAACATCAACCAGTTCTTC.

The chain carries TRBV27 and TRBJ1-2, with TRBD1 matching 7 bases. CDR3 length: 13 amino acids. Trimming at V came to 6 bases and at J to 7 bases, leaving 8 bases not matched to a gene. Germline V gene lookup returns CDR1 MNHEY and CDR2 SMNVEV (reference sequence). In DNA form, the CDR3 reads TGTGCCAGCAGGGAGACAGGGTACGGTGGCTACACCTTC. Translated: CASRETGYGGYTF.

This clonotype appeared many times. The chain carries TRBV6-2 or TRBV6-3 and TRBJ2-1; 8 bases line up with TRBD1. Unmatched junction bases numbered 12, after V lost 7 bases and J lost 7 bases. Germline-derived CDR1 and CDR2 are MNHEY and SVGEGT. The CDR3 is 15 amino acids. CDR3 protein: CASTPLTGDVNEQFF. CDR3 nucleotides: TGTGCCAGCACACCTCTGACAGGGGACGTGAATGAGCAGTTCTTC.